The 14 T cell receptor beta chains below were found in one sample sequenced in a study of blood T cell repertoires in COVID-19. Libraries were prepared by immunoSEQ multiplex PCR; TCRdb keeps only in-frame clonotypes and omits some of them. This table holds roughly 250,000 clones, around nine tenths found once. Sequenced input: peripheral blood. All receptors come from a woman aged 35 to 49 who had recovered from COVID-19.

This chain joins TRBV5-1 and TRBJ1-1; D is undetermined. The CDR3 contains 13 residues. Trimming removed 4 bases from V and 10 bases from J, with 17 bases in between. Looked up from germline, CDR1 is SGHRS and CDR2 is YFSETQ. This CDR3 reads CASSETEFGRAFF. The CDR3 bases are TGCGCCAGCAGCGAAACAGAGTTCGGCAGAGCTTTCTTT.

V is TRBV15 and J is TRBJ1-5, with D possibly being TRBD1 (5 bases). Trimming removed 5 bases from V and 2 bases from J, with 13 bases in between. The germline CDR1 and CDR2 sequences are LNHNV and YYDKDF (reference sequence). The CDR3 loop spans 15 amino acids. This CDR3 is CATSGAGLGNQPQHF. The CDR3 DNA follows: TGTGCCACCAGCGGCGCAGGGCTTGGCAATCAGCCCCAGCATTTT. Looking up the rest from reference TRBV15 and TRBJ1-5 gives the full variable domain: DAMVIQNPRYQVTQFGKPVTLSCSQTLNHNVMYWYQQKSSQAPKLLFHYYDKDFNNEADTPDNFQSRRPNTSFCFLDIRSPGLGDTAMYLCATSGAGLGNQPQHFGDGTRLSIL.

The V and J genes are TRBV7-9 and TRBJ2-7, with unresolved D. This CDR3 contains 12 residues. CDR1 is SEHNR and CDR2 is FQNEAQ in the germline V gene (reference sequence). Trimming shortened V by 5 bases and J by 5 bases, and 10 bases separated the two germline ends. This CDR3 reads CASSITRNEQYF. The CDR3 nucleotides are TGTGCCAGCAGCATCACGAGGAACGAGCAGTACTTC. Combining the CDR3 with reference TRBV7-9 and TRBJ2-7 gives the whole variable domain DTGVSQNPRHKITKRGQNVTFRCDPISEHNRLYWYRQTLGQGPEFLTYFQNEAQLEKSRLLSDRFSAERPKGSFSTLEIQRTEQGDSAMYLCASSITRNEQYFGPGTRLTVT.

The CDR3 coding sequence is TGTGCCAGCAGCCAAGATGGGACTGTCACAGATACGCAGTATTTT. As protein: CASSQDGTVTDTQYF. This chain uses TRBV3-1 (or the pseudogene TRBV3-2) with TRBJ2-3, with a tentative D call TRBD2 (6 bases). CDR1 is LGHDT, CDR2 YNNKEL, per germline (reference sequence). The CDR3 is 15 amino acids. Trimming shortened V by 0 bases and J by 2 bases, and 9 bases separated the two germline ends.

V usage is TRBV7-2 and J usage is TRBJ1-2, with D perhaps TRBD1 (5 bases). The V gene lost 5 bases and the J gene lost 2 bases, with 12 bases spanning the gap. CDR1 is SGHTA, CDR2 FQGNSA, per germline. CDR3 length equals 14 residues. The CDR3 nucleotides read TGTGCCAGCAGCCCCGTCGGGGGGAACTATGGCTACACCTTC. Its translation is CASSPVGGNYGYTF.

V gene TRBV18 combines with J gene TRBJ1-4; D not certain. V lost 3 bases to trimming and J lost 7 bases, with 9 bases between them. This CDR3 has 13 residues. Germline CDR1 reads KGHSH; CDR2 reads LQKENI. The DNA for the CDR3 is TGTGCCAGCTCACCCACCCTCAGTGAAAAACTGTTTTTT. The encoded protein is CASSPTLSEKLFF.

The chain couples TRBV19 to TRBJ1-2; TRBD1 aligns across 8 bases. This CDR3 region has 14 residues. V was clipped by 5 bases and J by 14 bases; unmatched bases: 16. Germline CDR1 and CDR2: LNHDA and SQIVND (reference sequence). CDR3 in DNA: TGTGCCAGTAGTCCCCCCCGAACCAGGGGGCAGAGTACCTTC. Translated: CASSPPRTRGQSTF.

The CDR3 bases are TGTGCCAGCAGCACCTTTGGGCGGGGTGGGGAAAAACTGTTTTTT. It yields the protein CASSTFGRGGEKLFF. The chain is built from TRBV7-2 and TRBJ1-4; the D is unclear. The CDR3 extends over 15 amino acids. The germline V gene encodes CDR1 SGHTA and CDR2 FQGNSA. V lost 5 bases to trimming and J lost 8 bases, with 18 bases between them.

The V and J genes are TRBV3-1 (or the pseudogene TRBV3-2) and TRBJ2-1; 10 positions match TRBD2. Germline-derived CDR1 and CDR2 are LGHDT and YNNKEL (reference sequence). V trimming: 1 base; J trimming: 12 bases; junction bases outside the gene matches: 12. CDR3 size: 16 residues. CDR3 bases: TGTGCCAGCAGCCAAGCGAACTGGTTAGCGGGAGGTGGGCAGTTCTTC. Amino acid sequence: CASSQANWLAGGGQFF.

DNA for the CDR3: TGTGCCAGTAGTACCTCCGGTGTGCCTAGCTCCTACAATGAGCAGTTCTTC. This encodes CASSTSGVPSSYNEQFF. This chain connects TRBV19 to TRBJ2-1; D gene unclear. V was clipped by 4 bases and J by 0 bases, with 16 bases between them. CDR3 length equals 17 residues. CDR1 and CDR2 from the germline V gene are LNHDA and SQIVND (reference sequence).

V and J are TRBV5-1 and TRBJ2-3; 7 bases are a match to TRBD1. Germline-derived CDR1 and CDR2 are SGHRS and YFSETQ. The CDR3 is made up of 13 amino acids. J gave up 3 bases and V 4 bases, and 2 bases lay outside the gene matches. DNA for the CDR3: TGCGCCAGCAGCAAGACAGGGACAGATACGCAGTATTTT. Protein sequence: CASSKTGTDTQYF.

The chain is built from TRBV12-3 or TRBV12-4 and TRBJ1-2; tentatively, D is TRBD1 (5 bases). The CDR3 totals 13 residues. V dropped 1 base and J dropped 12 bases, with 15 bases sitting between them. The CDR3 nucleotides read TGTGCCAGCAGTTTAGGCAGGCCGGGAGGGGACACCTTC. Protein: CASSLGRPGGDTF.

This clone has more than one count but fewer than ten. This chain joins TRBV7-8 and TRBJ2-5, with a weak D call TRBD2 (6 bases). This CDR3 comprises 16 residues. Germline V gene data show CDR1 as SGHVS and CDR2 as FQNEAQ. V dropped 4 bases and J dropped 2 bases, with 17 bases sitting between them. The CDR3 loop reads CASSSRPGVGQETQYF. The CDR3 DNA follows: TGTGCCAGCAGCTCTCGCCCGGGAGTGGGGCAAGAGACCCAGTACTTC.

There are a few counts of this clone. V and J are TRBV6-1 and TRBJ1-3; D remains ambiguous. V was cut by 1 base and J by 11 bases, with 9 bases left in between. This CDR3 has 12 amino acids. Germline values: CDR1 MNHNS, CDR2 SASEGT. The CDR3 here is CASSEVGSPIYF. The CDR3 nucleotides are TGTGCCAGCAGTGAAGTGGGGAGCCCCATATATTTT.